The 20 T cell receptor beta chains below were found in one sample sequenced in a study of vaccination effects on CD4 cells after COVID-19. After expansion with viral peptide pools in the ViraFEST assay, antigen-specific CD4+ T cells were sequenced. Subsequent to less than 13 days of culture, CD4+ T cells were isolated. All vaccine recipients tested negative for nucleocapsid antibodies and had never contracted SARS-CoV-2 infection. Method: immunoSEQ multiplex PCR; TCRdb's copy keeps in-frame clones and lacks some. Counted here are some 22,000 clones, roughly two thirds occurring once; the ten biggest clones make up approximately 25%. No cognate antigen is known for these TCRs. The source was CD4+ T cells from PBMCs cultured with HCoV-NL63 spike peptides, collected before COVID-19 vaccination. The receptors come from a human donor who received a COVID-19 vaccine.

J is TRBJ1-4 and V is TRBV19; D ambiguous. The CDR3 is made up of 14 amino acids. Between the trimmed V and J ends, which lost 4 bases and 8 bases, there was a span of 14 bases. Germline CDR1 reads LNHDA; CDR2 reads SQIVND (reference sequence). This CDR3 reads CASSRLPVGEKLFF. The CDR3 nucleotides are TGTGCCAGTAGTAGACTCCCTGTGGGGGAAAAACTGTTTTTT.

The genes are TRBV5-4 and TRBJ1-6; D is possibly TRBD1 (6 bases). Trimming took off 3 bases at V and 1 base at J, with 14 bases between the two ends. The CDR3 totals 17 residues. CDR1 and CDR2 (germline): SGHNT, YYREEE (reference sequence). CDR3 loop: CASSSTGIWSYNSPLHF. The CDR3 coding sequence is TGTGCCAGCAGCTCTACAGGGATTTGGTCCTATAATTCACCCCTCCACTTT.

The rearrangement joins TRBV4-1 to TRBJ2-7; the match to TRBD2 covers 9 bases. V shed 2 bases and J 5 bases; nucleotides not matched to a gene: 7. The CDR3 is 15 residues long. Germline V gene data show CDR1 as MGHRA and CDR2 as YSYEKL. CDR3 protein: CASSQTGTSFHEQYF. The DNA for the CDR3 is TGCGCCAGCAGCCAAACCGGGACTAGCTTCCACGAGCAGTACTTC.

This clone was recorded only once. CDR3 DNA: TGTGCCAGCAGTTTCCCCCTCCACGCTAACTATGGCTACACCTTC. Its translation is CASSFPLHANYGYTF. The rearrangement joins TRBV27 to TRBJ1-2; D remains ambiguous. Per germline, CDR1 MNHEY and CDR2 SMNVEV (reference sequence). The CDR3 has 15 residues. V lost 3 bases to trimming and J lost 0 bases, with 11 bases between them.

The gene calls are TRBV7-2 and TRBJ2-3, with TRBD2 matching over 10 bases. CDR1 and CDR2 (germline): SGHTA, FQGNSA. The CDR3 contains 17 residues. With 3 bases clipped from V and 5 bases from J, the junction kept 11 bases outside the gene matches. The CDR3 DNA follows: TGTGCCAGCAGCTTGGGGGTGCTAGCGGGAGCTGGAGATACGCAGTATTTT. As protein: CASSLGVLAGAGDTQYF.

The chain combines TRBV30 with TRBJ1-3, with TRBD1 as a possible D gene (6 bases). This CDR3 comprises 16 residues. Germline loops: CDR1 GTSNPN, CDR2 SVGIG (reference sequence). Trimming took 0 bases from V and 2 from J, leaving 14 bases between them. The CDR3 loop is CAWSVYPQGPGNTIYF. The CDR3 region has the DNA TGTGCCTGGAGTGTTTACCCTCAGGGGCCTGGAAACACCATATATTTT.

The gene calls are TRBV27 and TRBJ1-1; D possibly corresponds to TRBD1 (6 bases). Trimming pared 6 bases from V and 4 bases from J, leaving 9 bases between. Germline V lookup: CDR1 MNHEY, CDR2 SMNVEV (reference sequence). The CDR3 has 12 amino acids. The CDR3: CASRGGFTEAFF. DNA of the CDR3: TGTGCCAGCAGGGGGGGCTTCACTGAAGCTTTCTTT.

The chain uses TRBV2 and TRBJ2-1; 7 nucleotides agree with TRBD2. Germline V gene lookup returns CDR1 SNHLY and CDR2 FYNNEI. This CDR3 is built from 17 residues. V lost 6 bases and J lost 0; bases outside the gene matches: 11. The CDR3 DNA reads TGTGCCAGCAGGGGGGGGGAAGGACTTCCCTCCTACAATGAGCAGTTCTTC. Residues: CASRGGEGLPSYNEQFF. Full variable domain (rest looked up from reference TRBV2 and TRBJ2-1): EPEVTQTPSHQVTQMGQEVILRCVPISNHLYFYWYRQILGQKVEFLVSFYNNEISEKSEIFDDQFSVERPDGSNFTLKIRSTKLEDSAMYFCASRGGEGLPSYNEQFFGPGTRLTVL.

This clone was observed a handful of times. The V and J genes are TRBV14 and TRBJ1-2; D perhaps matches TRBD1 (6 bases). Germline V gene sequence: CDR1 SGHDN, CDR2 FVKESK. The CDR3 sequence is 13 residues long. V lost 3 bases to trimming and J lost 5 bases, with 10 bases between them. CDR3: CASSQRTAYGYTF. In DNA, the CDR3 is TGTGCCAGCAGCCAGCGGACAGCTTATGGCTACACCTTC.

The chain is built from TRBV20-1 and TRBJ2-1, with 9 bases that match TRBD2. The CDR3 covers 15 residues. The junction had 14 bases not matched to a gene; V was cut back by 3 bases and J by 11 bases. Looked up from germline, CDR1 is DFQATT and CDR2 is SNEGSKA (reference sequence). For the CDR3, the DNA is TGCAGTGCTAGTTTCCGGCTAGCGGGGACCCTAAAGCAGTTCTTC. Translated: CSASFRLAGTLKQFF.

V and J are TRBV4-2 and TRBJ2-3, with 7 bases that match TRBD1. Germline trimming cut 0 bases from V and 2 bases from J; bases unmatched to any gene: 5. Germline V gene sequence: CDR1 LGHNA, CDR2 YNFKEQ. This CDR3 has 16 residues. Here the CDR3 reads CASSQDLEGATDTQYF. The CDR3 DNA sequence: TGTGCCAGCAGCCAAGATCTTGAGGGGGCCACAGATACGCAGTATTTT.

This rearrangement joins TRBV4-2 to TRBJ2-1, with 8 bases aligning to TRBD1. V trimming: 0 bases; J trimming: 10 bases; junction bases outside the gene matches: 14. The CDR3 extends over 17 amino acids. Germline V gives CDR1 LGHNA, CDR2 YNFKEQ. The CDR3, as DNA: TGTGCCAGCAGCCAAGATCCCGGCAGGGGGCGTTTGGAAGAGCAGTTCTTC. Protein: CASSQDPGRGRLEEQFF.

The chain couples TRBV29-1 to TRBJ1-1; tentatively, D is TRBD1 (6 bases). Trimming stripped 7 bases from V and 0 bases from J, with 12 bases between. The CDR3 covers 13 residues. Germline CDR1 SQVTM, CDR2 ANQGSEA. CDR3 nucleotide sequence: TGCAGCGGCTCGGGACACTTGAACACTGAAGCTTTCTTT. Translating it yields CSGSGHLNTEAFF.

This clone was recorded a few times. The chain links TRBV12-1 to TRBJ1-5. TRBV12-1 corresponds to a pseudogene. This CDR3 spans 13 amino acids. In DNA, the CDR3 is TGTGCCAGCAGTACGAGGGACTTTCAGCCCCAGCATTTT. Protein product: CASSTRDFQPQHF.

The chain links TRBV27 to TRBJ2-7; TRBD2 agrees at 7 bases. This CDR3 is built from 13 residues. Germline V CDR1 and CDR2: MNHEY, SMNVEV (reference sequence). V gave up 1 base and J gave up 6 bases; unmatched junction bases: 3. The CDR3 region has the DNA TGTGCCAGCAGTTTATATTGGGGGGGCGAGCAGTACTTC. Translation gives CASSLYWGGEQYF.

This clone was seen a handful of times. The rearrangement joins TRBV5-4 to TRBJ1-2, with D perhaps TRBD1 (5 bases). Germline CDR1 and CDR2: SGHNT and YYREEE (reference sequence). V lost 4 bases and J lost 3, with 16 bases in between. This CDR3 comprises 15 residues. In DNA form, the CDR3 reads TGTGCCAGCAGCACGGGACTCGGGCAGGACTATGGCTACACCTTC. Translating it yields CASSTGLGQDYGYTF.

The gene calls are TRBV20-1 and TRBJ2-5; D is unresolved. The CDR3 spans 10 residues. V was trimmed by 7 bases and J by 2 bases, leaving 5 bases between them. Germline V lookup: CDR1 DFQATT, CDR2 SNEGSKA (reference sequence). Here the CDR3 reads CSVGQETQYF. The CDR3 coding sequence is TGCAGTGTAGGGCAAGAGACCCAGTACTTC.

The chain is built from TRBV5-4 and TRBJ2-7; 11 bases map to TRBD1. Germline V CDR1 and CDR2: SGHNT, YYREEE (reference sequence). The CDR3 loop spans 15 amino acids. Losses at the gene ends were 4 bases for V and 4 bases for J; bases not matched to a gene: 7. Here the CDR3 DNA reads TGTGCCAGCAGCCCGTTTGGGACAGGGGGTTACGAGCAGTACTTC. Protein product: CASSPFGTGGYEQYF.

V gene TRBV5-8 combines with J gene TRBJ2-1; 8 bases align to TRBD2. The length of the CDR3 is 17 residues. CDR1 is SGHTS, CDR2 YDEGEE, per germline. V dropped 0 bases and J dropped 6; count of bases not matched to a gene: 11. CDR3 protein: CASSLELWTSSPNEQFF. CDR3 DNA: TGTGCCAGCAGCTTGGAGCTTTGGACTAGCAGTCCCAATGAGCAGTTCTTC.

A few counts support this clone. V and J are TRBV5-1 and TRBJ1-2, with D perhaps matching TRBD1 (6 bases). With 4 bases removed from V and 2 bases from J, the gap between germline ends came to 12 bases. This CDR3 comprises 14 residues. In germline, CDR1 is SGHRS, CDR2 YFSETQ. CDR3 nucleotides: TGCGCCAGCAGCCCATGGACAGAGAACTATGGCTACACCTTC. It specifies CASSPWTENYGYTF. The full variable domain, with the rest looked up from reference TRBV5-1 and TRBJ1-2, is KAGVTQTPRYLIKTRGQQVTLSCSPISGHRSVSWYQQTPGQGLQFLFEYFSETQRNKGNFPGRFSGRQFSNSRSEMNVSTLELGDSALYLCASSPWTENYGYTFGSGTRLTVV.